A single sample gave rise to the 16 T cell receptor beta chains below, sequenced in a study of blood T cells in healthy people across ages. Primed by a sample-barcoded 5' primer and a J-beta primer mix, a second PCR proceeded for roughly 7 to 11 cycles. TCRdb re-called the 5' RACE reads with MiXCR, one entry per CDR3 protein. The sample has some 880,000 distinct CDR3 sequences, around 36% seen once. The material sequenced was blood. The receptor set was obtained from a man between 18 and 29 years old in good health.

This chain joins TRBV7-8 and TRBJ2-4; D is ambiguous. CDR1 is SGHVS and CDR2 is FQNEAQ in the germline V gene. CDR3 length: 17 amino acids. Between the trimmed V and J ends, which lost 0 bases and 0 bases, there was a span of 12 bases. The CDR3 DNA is TGTGCCAGCAGCTTAGCGCCTGGAATCCTAGCCAAAAACATTCAGTACTTC. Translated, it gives CASSLAPGILAKNIQYF.

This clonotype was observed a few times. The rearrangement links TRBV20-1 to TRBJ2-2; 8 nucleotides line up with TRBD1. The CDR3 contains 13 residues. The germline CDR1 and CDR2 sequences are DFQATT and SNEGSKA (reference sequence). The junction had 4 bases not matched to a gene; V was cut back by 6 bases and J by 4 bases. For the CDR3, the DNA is TGCAGTGCCAGACAGGGGACCACCGGGGAGCTGTTTTTT. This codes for CSARQGTTGELFF.

The CDR3 is CASRGGDAWGYTF. In DNA, the CDR3 is TGTGCCAGCAGGGGAGGGGACGCCTGGGGCTACACCTTC. J is TRBJ1-2 and V is TRBV12-3 or TRBV12-4; D is possibly TRBD1 (5 bases). This CDR3 contains 13 residues. V was cut by 6 bases and J by 8 bases, with 16 bases left in between.

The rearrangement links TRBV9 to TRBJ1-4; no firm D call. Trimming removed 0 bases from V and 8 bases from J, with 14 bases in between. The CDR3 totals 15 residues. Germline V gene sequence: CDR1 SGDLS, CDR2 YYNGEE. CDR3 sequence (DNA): TGTGCCAGCAGCGTAGGTCCGGCGAGCGGAGAAAAACTGTTTTTT. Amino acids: CASSVGPASGEKLFF.

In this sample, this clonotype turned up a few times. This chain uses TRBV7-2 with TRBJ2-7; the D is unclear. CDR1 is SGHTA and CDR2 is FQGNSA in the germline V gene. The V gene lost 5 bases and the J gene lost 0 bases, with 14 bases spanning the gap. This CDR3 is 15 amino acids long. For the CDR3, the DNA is TGTGCCAGCAGCCAAGGTCCTGCCAGCTCCTACGAGCAGTACTTC. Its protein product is CASSQGPASSYEQYF.

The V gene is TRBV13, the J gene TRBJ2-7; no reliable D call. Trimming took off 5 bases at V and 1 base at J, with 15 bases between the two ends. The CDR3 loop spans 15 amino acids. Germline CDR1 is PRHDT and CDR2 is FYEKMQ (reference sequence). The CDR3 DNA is TGTGCCAGCAGCCGCCTGACCGTGGGGTCCTACGAGCAGTACTTC. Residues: CASSRLTVGSYEQYF. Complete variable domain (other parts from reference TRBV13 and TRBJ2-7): AAGVIQSPRHLIKEKRETATLKCYPIPRHDTVYWYQQGPGQDPQFLISFYEKMQSDKGSIPDRFSAQQFSDYHSELNMSSLELGDSALYFCASSRLTVGSYEQYFGPGTRLTVT.

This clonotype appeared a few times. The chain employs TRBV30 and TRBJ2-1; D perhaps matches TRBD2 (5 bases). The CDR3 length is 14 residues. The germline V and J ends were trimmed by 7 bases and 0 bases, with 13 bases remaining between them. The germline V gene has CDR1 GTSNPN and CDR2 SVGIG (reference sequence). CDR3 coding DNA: TGTGCCTCGGTAGCGACGAGCTCCTACAATGAGCAGTTCTTC. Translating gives CASVATSSYNEQFF.

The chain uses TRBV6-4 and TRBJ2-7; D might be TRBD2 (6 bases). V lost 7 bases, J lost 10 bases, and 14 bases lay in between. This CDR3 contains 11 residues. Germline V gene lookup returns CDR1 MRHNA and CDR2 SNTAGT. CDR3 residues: CASNTPGLQYF. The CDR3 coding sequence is TGTGCCAGCAATACCCCGGGACTTCAGTACTTC.

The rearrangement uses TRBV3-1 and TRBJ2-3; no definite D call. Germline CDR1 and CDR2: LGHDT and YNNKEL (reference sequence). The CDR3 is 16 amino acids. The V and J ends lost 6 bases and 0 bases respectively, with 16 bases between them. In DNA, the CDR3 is TGTGCCAGCAGTCGGCGGACCACGACTAGCACAGATACGCAGTATTTT. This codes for CASSRRTTTSTDTQYF.

The DNA of the CDR3 is TGTGCCAGCAGCGTAGATCCAGCGGGCGCGAACACCGGGGAGCTGTTTTTT. This translates into CASSVDPAGANTGELFF. The gene calls are TRBV9 and TRBJ2-2, with D maybe TRBD2 (6 bases). CDR1 SGDLS and CDR2 YYNGEE come from the germline V gene. The CDR3 is 17 amino acids. The V and J ends lost 0 bases and 0 bases respectively, with 12 bases between them.

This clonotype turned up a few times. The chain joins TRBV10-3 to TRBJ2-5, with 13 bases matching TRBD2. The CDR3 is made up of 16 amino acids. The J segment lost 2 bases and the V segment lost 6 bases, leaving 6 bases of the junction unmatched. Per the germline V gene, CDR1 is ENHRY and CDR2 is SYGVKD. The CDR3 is CAISPGLAGRQETQYF. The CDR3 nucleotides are TGTGCCATCAGCCCGGGACTAGCGGGGAGACAAGAGACCCAGTACTTC.

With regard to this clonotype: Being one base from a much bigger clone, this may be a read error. CDR3 sequence: CASSQDVWASTSREQYF. CDR3 nucleotide sequence: TGCGCCAGCAGCCAAGATGTCTGGGCATCGACATCCCGCGAGCAGTACTTC. This chain uses TRBV4-3 with TRBJ2-4; the D is unclear. The J call may be faulty, since TRBJ2-7 better matches the DNA end. The germline CDR1 and CDR2 sequences are LGHNA and YSLEER. This CDR3 has 17 residues.

The DNA of the CDR3 is TGTGCCAGCAGCCAAGCAGGGGGCGGGCAGCCCCAGCATTTT. Amino acids: CASSQAGGGQPQHF. The chain is built from TRBV4-2 and TRBJ1-5, with 8 bases that match TRBD1. CDR1 is LGHNA and CDR2 is YNFKEQ in the germline V gene. This CDR3 has 14 amino acids. V shed 1 base and J 7 bases; nucleotides not matched to a gene: 3.

The CDR3 DNA reads TGTGCCAGCAGCTCCGGTGGTGAGGGGGCGCTGGGCTACACCTTC. Its translation: CASSSGGEGALGYTF. V and J are TRBV7-3 and TRBJ1-2; 7 nucleotides line up with TRBD1. CDR3 size: 15 residues. CDR1 and CDR2 (germline): SGHTA, FQGTGA. Trimming removed 4 bases from V and 8 bases from J; junction bases left unmatched: 13.

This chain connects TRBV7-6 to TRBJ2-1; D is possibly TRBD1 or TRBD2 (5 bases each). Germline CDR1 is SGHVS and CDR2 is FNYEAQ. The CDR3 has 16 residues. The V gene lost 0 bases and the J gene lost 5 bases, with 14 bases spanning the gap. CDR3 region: CASSLAGGHRHNEQFF. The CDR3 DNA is TGTGCCAGCAGCTTAGCTGGGGGTCACCGACACAATGAGCAGTTCTTC.

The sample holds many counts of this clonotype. As DNA, the CDR3 is TGTGCCAGCAGCGTAGGAGGGTTTAAGGACGAGCAGTACTTC. Translated: CASSVGGFKDEQYF. The rearrangement joins TRBV9 to TRBJ2-7; possible D gene TRBD2, 5 bases. The CDR3 is made up of 14 amino acids. Looked up from germline, CDR1 is SGDLS and CDR2 is YYNGEE. V lost 0 bases and J lost 5, with 12 bases in between.